A single sample is the source of the 26 T cell receptor beta chains below, sequenced in a study of long-term antiretroviral therapy in people with HIV. It was version v3.0 of the immunoSEQ assay that was run at survey level. Clones were read by immunoSEQ multiplex PCR, and TCRdb kept only the in-frame ones, dropping some. The table has about 18,000 clones, approximately 90% seen once. The source was unsorted PBMCs, collected 4.2 years after starting antiretroviral therapy. These receptors were taken from a middle-aged man with HIV.

The chain carries TRBV2 and TRBJ2-3; 7 nucleotides line up with TRBD2. J was trimmed by 2 bases and V by 6 bases; bases with no gene match: 8. The CDR3 totals 15 residues. Per the germline V gene, CDR1 is SNHLY and CDR2 is FYNNEI. The CDR3, as DNA: TGTGCCAGCAGCGTGGATCGGGGGGACACAGATACGCAGTATTTT. Translated: CASSVDRGDTDTQYF.

The chain's CDR3 is CSVLNTEVSYEQYF. The CDR3 DNA sequence: TGCAGCGTCCTAAATACGGAGGTCTCCTACGAGCAGTACTTC. J is TRBJ2-7 and V is TRBV29-1; D is possibly TRBD2 (5 bases). The CDR3 sequence is 14 residues long. Trimming took 6 bases from V and 0 from J, leaving 15 bases between them. Germline V gives CDR1 SQVTM, CDR2 ANQGSEA.

The chain links TRBV5-1 to TRBJ2-2; D could derive from TRBD1 or TRBD2 (6 bases each). The germline V gene encodes CDR1 SGHRS and CDR2 YFSETQ. Deletions cut 4 bases from V and 2 bases from J, with 15 bases between. The length of the CDR3 is 16 residues. The CDR3: CASSLRGGPNTGELFF. The CDR3 DNA follows: TGCGCCAGCAGCCTCCGAGGGGGGCCTAACACCGGGGAGCTGTTTTTT.

J is TRBJ2-2 and V is TRBV5-6; D is unresolved. V was pared by 0 bases and J by 9 bases, with 12 bases between. The germline V gene encodes CDR1 SGHDT and CDR2 YYEEEE. This CDR3 has 14 residues. The CDR3 protein is CASSLETRARELFF. For the CDR3, the DNA is TGTGCCAGCAGCTTGGAAACCCGCGCCCGGGAGCTGTTTTTT.

V and J are TRBV11-2 and TRBJ1-6; D is possibly TRBD1 (5 bases). CDR1 is SGHAT, CDR2 FQNNGV, per germline. The CDR3 is made up of 14 amino acids. Trimming took 4 bases from V and 9 from J, leaving 13 bases between them. Here the CDR3 reads CASSWGRGGSPLHF. The CDR3, as DNA: TGTGCCAGCAGCTGGGGGAGGGGCGGTTCACCCCTCCACTTT.

The genes are TRBV27 and TRBJ2-7; D not certain. Trimming shortened V by 5 bases and J by 3 bases, and 17 bases separated the two germline ends. Per germline, CDR1 MNHEY and CDR2 SMNVEV (reference sequence). CDR3 length: 15 amino acids. The CDR3 bases are TGTGCCAGCAGTCTTGGGTCCACTGTTGACTACGAGCAGTACTTC. Its translation is CASSLGSTVDYEQYF.

Notes on this clone: Mismatch with germline at one junction end may stem from a read error. V usage is TRBV11-2 and J usage is TRBJ1-2; D might be TRBD1 (5 bases). Germline CDR1 and CDR2: SGHAT and FQNNGV. The CDR3 covers 14 residues. CDR3 DNA sequence: TGTGCCAGCAGCACCTCGGGGGGAAGCTATAGCTACACCTTC. This translates into CASSTSGGSYSYTF.

The J gene is TRBJ2-1, the V gene TRBV15; 8 bases fit TRBD1. This CDR3 comprises 16 residues. Germline trimming cut 0 bases from V and 3 bases from J; bases unmatched to any gene: 4. The germline gives CDR1 LNHNV, CDR2 YYDKDF (reference sequence). CDR3 sequence reads: CATSRDGGQGYNEQFF. DNA for the CDR3: TGTGCCACCAGCAGAGATGGAGGACAGGGCTACAATGAGCAGTTCTTC. The variable domain in full, completed from reference TRBV15 and TRBJ2-1, reads DAMVIQNPRYQVTQFGKPVTLSCSQTLNHNVMYWYQQKSSQAPKLLFHYYDKDFNNEADTPDNFQSRRPNTSFCFLDIRSPGLGDTAMYLCATSRDGGQGYNEQFFGPGTRLTVL.

The gene calls are TRBV19 and TRBJ2-7, with D possibly matching TRBD1 (5 bases). The CDR3 consists of 14 residues. CDR1 is LNHDA, CDR2 SQIVND, per germline (reference sequence). V was clipped by 5 bases and J by 1 base, with 12 bases between them. The DNA for the CDR3 is TGTGCCAGTAGTCCCTCGACAGAGTCCTACGAGCAGTACTTC. It codes for CASSPSTESYEQYF.

Comments on this clone: At one of its ends the junction is not consistent with the germline gene, which may arise from a read error. This chain joins TRBV11-2 and TRBJ2-7; no clear D gene. The CDR3 totals 15 residues. The germline V gene encodes CDR1 SGHAT and CDR2 FQNNGV. The CDR3 protein is CASSVDVYQLREQYF. As DNA, the CDR3 is TGTGCCAGCAGCGTGGACGTTTACCAGTTACGCGAGCAATACTTC.

Only a few counts were recorded for this clone. The chain is built from TRBV6-1 and TRBJ1-2; D unresolved. CDR3 length: 15 amino acids. Germline loops: CDR1 MNHNS, CDR2 SASEGT. Trimming took 5 bases from V and 2 from J, leaving 15 bases between them. The CDR3, as DNA: TGTGCCAGCAGTTTTTCCATAGAACGGAACTATGGCTACACCTTC. Protein sequence: CASSFSIERNYGYTF.

This clone was counted a single time. The chain employs TRBV7-2 and TRBJ2-7; D remains unclear. The CDR3 contains 13 residues. V gave up 3 bases and J gave up 3 bases, with 9 bases separating them. Per germline, CDR1 SGHTA and CDR2 FQGNSA. Here the CDR3 reads CASSFIPGYEQYF. The CDR3 DNA sequence: TGTGCCAGCAGCTTTATTCCAGGCTACGAGCAGTACTTC.

This chain connects TRBV5-1 to TRBJ1-1; D is perhaps TRBD1 (6 bases). Germline-derived CDR1 and CDR2 are SGHRS and YFSETQ. The CDR3 covers 14 residues. The V gene lost 4 bases and the J gene lost 5 bases, with 15 bases spanning the gap. The CDR3 loop reads CASSTPGVWTEAFF. CDR3 DNA: TGCGCCAGCAGCACCCCAGGGGTTTGGACTGAAGCTTTCTTT.

DNA for the CDR3: TGCGCCAGCAGCCAGGGTCCAGGGGGGGCTAACTATGGCTACACCTTC. Protein sequence: CASSQGPGGANYGYTF. The chain joins TRBV4-1 to TRBJ1-2; 7 bases are a match to TRBD1. After removal of 3 bases from V and 0 bases from J, the junction contained 7 bases not matched to a gene. The germline V gene has CDR1 MGHRA and CDR2 YSYEKL. There are 16 residues in the CDR3.

The chain joins TRBV7-3 to TRBJ1-1; TRBD1 matches 7 bases. This CDR3 contains 13 residues. Losses at the gene ends were 5 bases for V and 4 bases for J; bases not matched to a gene: 4. From germline, CDR1 is SGHTA and CDR2 FQGTGA. The CDR3 loop reads CASSLQGGTEAFF. The CDR3 DNA follows: TGTGCCAGCAGCCTCCAGGGGGGCACTGAAGCTTTCTTT. The full variable domain, completed using reference TRBV7-3 and TRBJ1-1, is GAGVSQTPSNKVTEKGKYVELRCDPISGHTALYWYRQSLGQGPEFLIYFQGTGAADDSGLPNDRFFAVRPEGSVSTLKIQRTERGDSAVYLCASSLQGGTEAFFGQGTRLTVV.

CDR3 loop: CASSVGPREKLFF. The CDR3 nucleotides read TGTGCCAGCAGCGTAGGGCCGAGAGAAAAACTGTTTTTT. The chain combines TRBV9 with TRBJ1-4; no firm D call. The CDR3 totals 13 residues. Trimming stripped 0 bases from V and 8 bases from J, with 8 bases between. The germline CDR1 and CDR2 sequences are SGDLS and YYNGEE.

The V call is TRBV18, the J call TRBJ1-5; the D gene is possibly TRBD1 (6 bases). Germline CDR1 reads KGHSH; CDR2 reads LQKENI. This CDR3 is 14 amino acids long. With 6 bases removed from V and 1 base from J, the gap between germline ends came to 10 bases. As DNA, the CDR3 is TGTGCCAGCTCGCCAGGGGACAGCAATCAGCCCCAGCATTTT. Its protein product is CASSPGDSNQPQHF.

V and J are TRBV4-1 and TRBJ1-2, with D perhaps matching TRBD1 (6 bases). This CDR3 spans 14 amino acids. The germline V and J ends were trimmed by 4 bases and 6 bases, with 15 bases remaining between them. CDR1 is MGHRA and CDR2 is YSYEKL in the germline V gene. Here the CDR3 reads CASSLVQGNDGYTF. The CDR3 region has the DNA TGCGCCAGCAGCCTTGTCCAGGGGAACGATGGCTACACCTTC.

V is TRBV5-5 and J is TRBJ2-7; D possibly corresponds to TRBD1 (6 bases). V was shortened by 5 bases and J by 4 bases, with 16 bases between the two germline ends. The CDR3 loop spans 14 amino acids. Germline lookup yields CDR1 SGHKS and CDR2 YYEKEE (reference sequence). The CDR3 region is CASRYRDGGYEQYF. The CDR3, as DNA: TGTGCCAGCAGGTACAGGGATGGGGGTTACGAGCAGTACTTC. The whole variable domain, remainder taken from reference TRBV5-5 and TRBJ2-7, is DAGVTQSPTHLIKTRGQQVTLRCSPISGHKSVSWYQQVLGQGPQFIFQYYEKEERGRGNFPDRFSARQFPNYSSELNVNALLLGDSALYLCASRYRDGGYEQYFGPGTRLTVT.

The gene calls are TRBV19 and TRBJ1-2; the D is unclear. V lost 5 bases to trimming and J lost 2 bases, with 9 bases between them. The CDR3 covers 13 residues. CDR1 and CDR2 (germline): LNHDA, SQIVND (reference sequence). In nucleotides, the CDR3 is TGTGCCAGTAGTGTTACAGCGAACTATGGCTACACCTTC. Its protein is CASSVTANYGYTF.

The gene calls are TRBV28 and TRBJ2-2; 8 bases match TRBD2. The CDR3 is 16 residues long. CDR1 and CDR2 (germline): MDHEN, SYDVKM. The J segment lost 0 bases and the V segment lost 7 bases, leaving 7 bases of the junction unmatched. This CDR3 reads CASTIGGVPNTGELFF. The DNA of the CDR3 is TGTGCCAGCACCATCGGGGGGGTCCCGAACACCGGGGAGCTGTTTTTT.

The V and J genes are TRBV19 and TRBJ1-2; 8 bases match TRBD1. V was clipped by 3 bases and J by 14 bases; unmatched bases: 11. CDR3 length equals 13 residues. The germline V gene has CDR1 LNHDA and CDR2 SQIVND (reference sequence). CDR3 nucleotide sequence: TGTGCCAGTAGTATGGTCGGCAGGGGGCCAGGGACCTTC. Protein: CASSMVGRGPGTF.

J is TRBJ1-6 and V is TRBV27; 9 bases map to TRBD1. This CDR3 comprises 17 residues. Germline CDR1 and CDR2: MNHEY and SMNVEV (reference sequence). J lost 2 bases, V lost 4 bases, and 6 bases had no gene match. CDR3 loop: CASSSGTGLAYNSPLHF. In DNA, the CDR3 is TGTGCCAGCAGTTCTGGGACAGGGCTCGCCTATAATTCACCCCTCCACTTT.

V is TRBV4-3 and J is TRBJ2-7; 10 bases line up with TRBD2. The CDR3 is 16 residues long. V lost 2 bases, J lost 3 bases, and 7 bases stayed unmatched. Germline CDR1 LGHNA, CDR2 YSLEER. CDR3 loop: CASSQTTGLALYEQYF. The DNA for the CDR3 is TGCGCCAGCAGCCAAACGACGGGACTAGCGCTCTACGAGCAGTACTTC.

The V gene is TRBV10-2, the J gene TRBJ1-1, with no clear D. V was pared by 3 bases and J by 0 bases, with 5 bases between. The V gene's germline CDR1 is WSHSY and CDR2 SAAADI. The CDR3 extends over 13 amino acids. CDR3 nucleotide sequence: TGCGCCAGCAGTGAACGATTGAACACTGAAGCTTTCTTT. Translated, it gives CASSERLNTEAFF.

The genes are TRBV9 and TRBJ2-7, with D possibly TRBD2 on 5 matching bases. This CDR3 has 13 amino acids. V lost 0 bases to trimming and J lost 3 bases, with 7 bases between them. From germline, CDR1 is SGDLS and CDR2 YYNGEE. CDR3 amino acids: CASSVARDYEQYF. CDR3 nucleotide sequence: TGTGCCAGCAGCGTAGCCCGGGACTACGAGCAGTACTTC.